Shown below are 16 T cell receptor beta chains from a single sample sequenced in a study of cytomegalovirus exposure and HLA in healthy donors. Amplification used 60 Vbeta primers and 13 Jbeta primers. This table comes from immunoSEQ multiplex PCR, and its TCRdb copy is limited to in-frame clones, with some not included. Among about 200,000 clones, roughly 85% were seen once, and the ten largest hold 2.3%. The sequenced sample consisted of PBMCs. The source of these receptors is a woman between 50 and 59 years old in good health and CMV-seronegative.

This chain connects TRBV6-4 to TRBJ1-2; no firm D call. Per germline, CDR1 MRHNA and CDR2 SNTAGT. There are 11 residues in the CDR3. Trimming left V 4 bases short and J 8 bases short, with 8 bases between. The CDR3 spells CASSGGGGYTF. CDR3 sequence (DNA): TGTGCCAGCAGTGGAGGAGGAGGCTACACCTTC.

The rearrangement joins TRBV9 to TRBJ2-5; 8 bases match TRBD2. Germline CDR1 is SGDLS and CDR2 is YYNGEE. The CDR3 spans 13 residues. Losses at the gene ends were 3 bases for V and 5 bases for J; bases not matched to a gene: 3. The CDR3: CASSAGGEETQYF. The CDR3 bases are TGTGCCAGCAGCGCCGGGGGGGAGGAGACCCAGTACTTC. Full variable domain (missing parts from reference TRBV9 and TRBJ2-5): DSGVTQTPKHLITATGQRVTLRCSPRSGDLSVYWYQQSLDQGLQFLIQYYNGEERAKGNILERFSAQQFPDLHSELNLSSLELGDSALYFCASSAGGEETQYFGPGTRLLVL.

The chain recombines TRBV6-5 with TRBJ2-5; D is possibly TRBD2 (6 bases). Trimming shortened V by 5 bases and J by 2 bases, and 12 bases separated the two germline ends. Germline assignment: CDR1 MNHEY and CDR2 SVGAGI. There are 14 residues in the CDR3. This chain's CDR3 is CASSRVAVQETQYF. CDR3 sequence (DNA): TGTGCCAGCAGTAGAGTAGCGGTACAAGAGACCCAGTACTTC.

The rearrangement joins TRBV27 to TRBJ2-1; 10 bases match TRBD2. V shed 6 bases and J 5 bases; nucleotides not matched to a gene: 7. Germline CDR1 MNHEY, CDR2 SMNVEV (reference sequence). The CDR3 has 15 residues. The DNA for the CDR3 is TGTGCCAGCAGCGCCGGACTAGCGGCAAACAATGAGCAGTTCTTC. Translated, it gives CASSAGLAANNEQFF.

The chain employs TRBV28 and TRBJ2-3; D possibly corresponds to TRBD2 (5 bases). Trimming cost V 2 bases and J 3 bases, with 12 bases left between them. CDR3 size: 15 residues. Germline V gives CDR1 MDHEN, CDR2 SYDVKM. This CDR3 is CASSLIATGTDTQYF. In DNA, the CDR3 is TGTGCCAGCAGTTTAATAGCTACGGGGACAGATACGCAGTATTTT. The variable domain in full, completed from reference TRBV28 and TRBJ2-3, reads DVKVTQSSRYLVKRTGEKVFLECVQDMDHENMFWYRQDPGLGLRLIYFSYDVKMKEKGDIPEGYSVSREKKERFSLILESASTNQTSMYLCASSLIATGTDTQYFGPGTRLTVL.

CDR3 DNA: TGTGCCAGCAGTCCCGCGGACAGCTCCTATCAGCCCCAGCATTTT. Translation gives CASSPADSSYQPQHF. V is TRBV28 and J is TRBJ1-5, with D possibly TRBD1 on 6 matching bases. V lost 5 bases and J lost 5, with 16 bases in between. This CDR3 spans 15 amino acids. Germline CDR1 MDHEN, CDR2 SYDVKM.

This clone has a single count. This sequence joins TRBV29-1 and TRBJ2-7, with no clear D. V was cut by 3 bases and J by 1 base, with 7 bases left in between. This CDR3 has 12 residues. Germline CDR1 reads SQVTM; CDR2 reads ANQGSEA. CDR3 bases: TGCAGCGTTGAGAGCGTTTCCTACGAGCAGTACTTC. It is translated as CSVESVSYEQYF.

In this sample, this clone turned up once. The chain has TRBV6-5 and TRBJ1-1; D remains ambiguous. Germline lookup yields CDR1 MNHEY and CDR2 SVGAGI. V was trimmed by 0 bases and J by 5 bases, leaving 13 bases between them. The CDR3 runs to 15 residues. CDR3 amino acids: CASSYSWGRGTEAFF. DNA for the CDR3: TGTGCCAGCAGTTACTCTTGGGGTAGAGGGACTGAAGCTTTCTTT.

This clone was observed once. This chain links TRBV27 with TRBJ2-1, with D possibly being TRBD2 (5 bases). The V end lost 2 bases, the J end lost 0 bases, and 11 bases lay between the germline ends. The germline V gene encodes CDR1 MNHEY and CDR2 SMNVEV (reference sequence). The CDR3 runs to 16 residues. The CDR3, as DNA: TGTGCCAGCAGTTTACGACCTAGCTACTCCTACAATGAGCAGTTCTTC. It specifies CASSLRPSYSYNEQFF.

The rearrangement joins TRBV5-1 to TRBJ2-1, with D perhaps matching TRBD2 (5 bases). Germline V gene lookup returns CDR1 SGHRS and CDR2 YFSETQ. The V and J ends lost 5 bases and 3 bases respectively, with 15 bases between them. The CDR3 consists of 15 residues. CDR3 in DNA: TGCGCCAGCAGTGAGTCGAGCGGAGGCTACAATGAGCAGTTCTTC. Its translation is CASSESSGGYNEQFF. The full variable domain, in which reference TRBV5-1 and TRBJ2-1 provide the parts outside the CDR3, is KAGVTQTPRYLIKTRGQQVTLSCSPISGHRSVSWYQQTPGQGLQFLFEYFSETQRNKGNFPGRFSGRQFSNSRSEMNVSTLELGDSALYLCASSESSGGYNEQFFGPGTRLTVL.

The rearrangement uses TRBV11-2 and TRBJ1-2, with D maybe TRBD1 (5 bases). There are 18 residues in the CDR3. Germline CDR1 reads SGHAT; CDR2 reads FQNNGV. Deletions cut 4 bases from V and 4 bases from J, with 25 bases between. CDR3 region: CASSSPTASRFESYGYTF. CDR3 in DNA: TGTGCCAGCAGCTCACCGACAGCTTCCAGATTTGAATCCTATGGCTACACCTTC.

The chain has TRBV30 and TRBJ1-4; 7 bases are a match to TRBD1. The CDR3 has 15 residues. The V gene's germline CDR1 is GTSNPN and CDR2 SVGIG (reference sequence). The junction had 7 bases not matched to a gene; V was cut back by 2 bases and J by 4 bases. The CDR3 here is CAWSLIQGINEKLFF. Here the CDR3 DNA reads TGTGCCTGGAGTCTGATACAGGGGATTAATGAAAAACTGTTTTTT.

The rearrangement joins TRBV28 to TRBJ2-3, with TRBD2 matching 7 bases. Germline V gene lookup returns CDR1 MDHEN and CDR2 SYDVKM. V was pared by 8 bases and J by 6 bases, with 5 bases of the junction left unmatched. This CDR3 is built from 12 residues. The CDR3 spells CASFSGGDTQYF. CDR3 coding DNA: TGTGCCAGCTTTTCGGGGGGTGATACGCAGTATTTT.

This clone has a handful of counts. In DNA, the CDR3 is TGTGCCAGCAGGGAACTGTGGACAGCCTCAGGGTCCTACAATGAGCAGTTCTTC. Translated: CASRELWTASGSYNEQFF. The chain is built from TRBV27 and TRBJ2-1; D may be TRBD1 (6 bases). CDR1 MNHEY and CDR2 SMNVEV come from the germline V gene (reference sequence). V lost 6 bases, J lost 1 base, and 22 bases lay in between. The CDR3 has 18 residues.

J is TRBJ1-2 and V is TRBV18; D ambiguous. V lost 3 bases and J lost 0, with 11 bases in between. Germline V gene sequence: CDR1 KGHSH, CDR2 LQKENI. This CDR3 region has 15 residues. The CDR3 region has the DNA TGTGCCAGCTCACCCGTTCGGCAGGCTAACTATGGCTACACCTTC. Translated, it gives CASSPVRQANYGYTF.

The chain uses TRBV27 and TRBJ2-1; D may be TRBD1 (5 bases). V lost 0 bases and J 8 bases, leaving 8 bases between the germline ends. CDR3 length: 13 amino acids. Germline V lookup: CDR1 MNHEY, CDR2 SMNVEV (reference sequence). In DNA form, the CDR3 reads TGTGCCAGCAGTTTATCGGTGACAGATGAGCAGTTCTTC. Its protein product is CASSLSVTDEQFF.